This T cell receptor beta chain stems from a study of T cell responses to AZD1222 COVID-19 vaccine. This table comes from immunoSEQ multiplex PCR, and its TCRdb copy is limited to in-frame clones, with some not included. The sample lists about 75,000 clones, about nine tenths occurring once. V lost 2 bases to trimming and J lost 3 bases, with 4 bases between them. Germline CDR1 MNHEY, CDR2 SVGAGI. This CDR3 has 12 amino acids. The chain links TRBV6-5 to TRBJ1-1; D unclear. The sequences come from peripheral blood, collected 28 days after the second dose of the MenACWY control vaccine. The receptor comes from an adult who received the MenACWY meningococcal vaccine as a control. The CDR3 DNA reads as TGTGCCAGCAGTTACGGTGACACTGAAGCTTTCTTT. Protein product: CASSYGDTEAFF.